This TCR beta chain was recorded in a study of blood T cell repertoires in COVID-19. V was pared by 11 bases and J by 3 bases, with 13 bases between. Germline V lookup: CDR1 MNHEY, CDR2 SVGAGI. The CDR3 contains 12 residues. Generated by immunoSEQ multiplex PCR, the TCRdb table keeps only in-frame clones and is missing some. Of 150,000 to 200,000 clones in the sample, approximately 90% were seen once. This clone was detected a few times. The specimen sequenced was PBMCs or T cells enriched from blood (not recorded which). This clonotype was sampled from a woman aged 45-65 years who had recovered from COVID-19. This chain connects TRBV6-5 to TRBJ1-2; no reliable D call. The CDR3 loop reads CAVPGSYYGYTF. CDR3 bases: TGTGCCGTACCGGGGAGCTACTATGGCTACACCTTC.